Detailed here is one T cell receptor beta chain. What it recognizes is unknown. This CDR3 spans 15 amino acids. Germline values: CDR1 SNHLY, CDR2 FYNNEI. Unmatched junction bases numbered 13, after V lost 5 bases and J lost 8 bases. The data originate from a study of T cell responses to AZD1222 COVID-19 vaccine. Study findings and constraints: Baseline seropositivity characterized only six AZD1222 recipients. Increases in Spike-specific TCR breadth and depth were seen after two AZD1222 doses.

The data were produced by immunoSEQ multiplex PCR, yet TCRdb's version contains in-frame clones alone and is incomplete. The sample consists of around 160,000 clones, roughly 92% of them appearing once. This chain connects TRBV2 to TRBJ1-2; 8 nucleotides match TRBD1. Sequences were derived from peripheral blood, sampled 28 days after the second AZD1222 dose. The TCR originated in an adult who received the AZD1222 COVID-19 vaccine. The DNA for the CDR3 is TGTGCCAGCAGTCTCGGACAGGGATGGGGCTCAGGCTACACCTTC. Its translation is CASSLGQGWGSGYTF.